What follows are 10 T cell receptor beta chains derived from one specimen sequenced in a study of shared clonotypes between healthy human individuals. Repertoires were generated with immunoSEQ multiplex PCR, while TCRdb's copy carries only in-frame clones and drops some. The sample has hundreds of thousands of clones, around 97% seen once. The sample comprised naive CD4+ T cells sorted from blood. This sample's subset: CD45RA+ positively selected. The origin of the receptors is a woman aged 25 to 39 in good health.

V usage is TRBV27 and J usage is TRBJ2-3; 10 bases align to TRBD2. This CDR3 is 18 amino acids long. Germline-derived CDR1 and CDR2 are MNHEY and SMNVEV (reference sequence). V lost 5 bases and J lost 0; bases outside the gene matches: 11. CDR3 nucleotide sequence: TGTGCCAGCAGTCTGAGACGTACTAGCGGGGTTAGCACAGATACGCAGTATTTT. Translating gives CASSLRRTSGVSTDTQYF.

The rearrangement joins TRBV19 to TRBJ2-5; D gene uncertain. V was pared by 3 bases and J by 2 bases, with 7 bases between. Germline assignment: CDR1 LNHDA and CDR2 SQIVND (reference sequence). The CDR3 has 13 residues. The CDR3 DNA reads TGTGCCAGTAGTATGACTTTACAAGAGACCCAGTACTTC. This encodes CASSMTLQETQYF.

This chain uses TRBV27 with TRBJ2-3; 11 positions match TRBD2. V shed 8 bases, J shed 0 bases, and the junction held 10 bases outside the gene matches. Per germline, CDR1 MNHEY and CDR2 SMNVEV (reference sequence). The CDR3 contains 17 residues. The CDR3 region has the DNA TGTGCCAGCCGGCTAGCGGGAGGTAGCCTTAGCACAGATACGCAGTATTTT. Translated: CASRLAGGSLSTDTQYF.

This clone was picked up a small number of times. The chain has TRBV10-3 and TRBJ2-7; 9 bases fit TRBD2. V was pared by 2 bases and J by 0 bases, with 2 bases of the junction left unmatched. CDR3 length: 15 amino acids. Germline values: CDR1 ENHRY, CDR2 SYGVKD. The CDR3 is CAISEPSGASYEQYF. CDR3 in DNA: TGTGCCATCAGTGAGCCTAGCGGGGCCTCCTACGAGCAGTACTTC.

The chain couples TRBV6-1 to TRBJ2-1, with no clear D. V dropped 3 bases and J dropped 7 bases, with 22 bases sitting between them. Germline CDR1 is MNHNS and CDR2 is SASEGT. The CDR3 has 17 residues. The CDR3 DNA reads TGTGCCAGCAGTGAGGTATCGGGTTTACTCCTCCCAAATGAGCAGTTCTTC. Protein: CASSEVSGLLLPNEQFF.

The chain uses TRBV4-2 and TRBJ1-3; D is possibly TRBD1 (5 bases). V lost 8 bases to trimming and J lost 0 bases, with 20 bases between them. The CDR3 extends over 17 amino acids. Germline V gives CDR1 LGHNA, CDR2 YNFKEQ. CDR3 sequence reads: CASSRESQGLSGNTIYF. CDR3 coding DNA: TGTGCCAGCTCGCGGGAGAGTCAGGGCCTCTCTGGAAACACCATATATTTT.

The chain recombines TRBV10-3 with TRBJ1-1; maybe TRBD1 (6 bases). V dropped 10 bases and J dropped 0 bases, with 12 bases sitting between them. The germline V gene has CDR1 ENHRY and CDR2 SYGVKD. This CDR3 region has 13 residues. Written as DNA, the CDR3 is TGTGCCACCAGGGGAGGGTTGAACACTGAAGCTTTCTTT. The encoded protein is CATRGGLNTEAFF.

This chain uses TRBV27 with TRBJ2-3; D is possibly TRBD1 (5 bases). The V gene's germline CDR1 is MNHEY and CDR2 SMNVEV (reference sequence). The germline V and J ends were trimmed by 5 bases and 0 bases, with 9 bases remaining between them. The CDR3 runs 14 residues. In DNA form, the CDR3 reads TGTGCCAGCAGTCCGACAGACAGCACAGATACGCAGTATTTT. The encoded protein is CASSPTDSTDTQYF.

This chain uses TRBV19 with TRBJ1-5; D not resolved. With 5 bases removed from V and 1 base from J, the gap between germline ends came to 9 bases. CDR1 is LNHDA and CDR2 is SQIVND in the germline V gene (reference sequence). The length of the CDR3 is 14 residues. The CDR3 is CASSVRYSNQPQHF. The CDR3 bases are TGTGCCAGTAGTGTCCGATACAGCAATCAGCCCCAGCATTTT.

The CDR3 loop is CASSLWGLQQETQYF. For the CDR3, the DNA is TGTGCCAGCAGCTTGTGGGGACTACAACAAGAGACCCAGTACTTC. This chain links TRBV6-5 with TRBJ2-5; TRBD2 aligns across 7 bases. The CDR3 sequence is 15 residues long. V gave up 6 bases and J gave up 2 bases; unmatched junction bases: 9. Germline V CDR1 and CDR2: MNHEY, SVGAGI.